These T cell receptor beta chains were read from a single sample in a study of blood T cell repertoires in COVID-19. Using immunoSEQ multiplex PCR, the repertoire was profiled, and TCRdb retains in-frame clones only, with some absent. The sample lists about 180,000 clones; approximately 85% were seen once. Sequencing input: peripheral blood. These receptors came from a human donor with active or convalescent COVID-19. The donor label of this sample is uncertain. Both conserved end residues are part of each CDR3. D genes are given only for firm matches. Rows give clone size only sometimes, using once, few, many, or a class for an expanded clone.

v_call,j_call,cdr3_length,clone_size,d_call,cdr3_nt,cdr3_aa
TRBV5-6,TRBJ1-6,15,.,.,TGTGCCAGCAGCTTGTTGAGGGCTGTCAATTCACCCCTCCACTTT,CASSLLRAVNSPLHF
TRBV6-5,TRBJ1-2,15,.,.,TGTGCCAGCAGGCCCACCCAGGGAGGGGACTATGGCTACACCTTC,CASRPTQGGDYGYTF
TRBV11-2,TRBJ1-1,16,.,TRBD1,TGTGCCAGCAGCCCGCGGACAGGGCTTGGGGGGACTGAAGCTTTCTTT,CASSPRTGLGGTEAFF
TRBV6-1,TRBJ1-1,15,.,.,TGTGCCAGCAGTGAAGTGATGGGCGTCTTCACTGAAGCTTTCTTT,CASSEVMGVFTEAFF
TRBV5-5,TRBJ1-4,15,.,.,TGTGCCAGCAGCTTGGTGGGCTCGGCTAATGAAAAACTGTTTTTT,CASSLVGSANEKLFF
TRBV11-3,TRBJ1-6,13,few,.,TGTGCCAGCAGCTTAGATCAAATCTCACCCCTCCACTTT,CASSLDQISPLHF
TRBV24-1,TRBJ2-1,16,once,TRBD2,TGTGCCACCAGTGATCCGGGACTAGCGGGGGGCGATGAGCAGTTCTTC,CATSDPGLAGGDEQFF
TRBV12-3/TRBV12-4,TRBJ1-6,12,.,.,TGTGCCAGTAGGGAGCTCGATTCACCCCTCCACTTT,CASRELDSPLHF
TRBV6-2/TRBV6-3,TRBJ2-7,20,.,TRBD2,TGTGCCAGCAGTTACCCCTTCGCCCAACGGGGCGTTAGCGGGAGATACGAGCAGTACTTC,CASSYPFAQRGVSGRYEQYF
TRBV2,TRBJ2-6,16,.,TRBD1,TGTGCCAGCAGTGAGGACAGGGGAGCTGGGGCCAACGTCCTGACTTTC,CASSEDRGAGANVLTF
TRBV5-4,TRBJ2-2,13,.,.,TGTGCCAGCAGCCTAGGGGTGACCGGGGAGCTGTTTTTT,CASSLGVTGELFF
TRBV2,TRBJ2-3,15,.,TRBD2,TGTGCCAGCAGCGCCCCAGCGGGAGCGTTAGATACGCAGTATTTT,CASSAPAGALDTQYF
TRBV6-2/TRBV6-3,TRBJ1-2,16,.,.,TGTGCCAGCAGTTACTCCATCTTCCCACTGGTATGGGGCTACACCTTC,CASSYSIFPLVWGYTF
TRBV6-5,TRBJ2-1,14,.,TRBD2,TGTGCCAGCAGCGGGACTAGCAGCTACAATGAGCAGTTCTTC,CASSGTSSYNEQFF
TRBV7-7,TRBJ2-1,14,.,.,TGTGCTAGCAGCTTAAACTCGTGGGCCAGTGAGCAGTTCTTC,CASSLNSWASEQFF
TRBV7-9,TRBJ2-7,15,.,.,TGTGCCAGCAGCTTACTCGGTACCGGGAGCCACGAGCAGTACTTC,CASSLLGTGSHEQYF
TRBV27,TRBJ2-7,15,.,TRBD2,TGTGCCAGCAGTTCACTAGCGGGAGGGCAGGACGAGCAGTACTTC,CASSSLAGGQDEQYF
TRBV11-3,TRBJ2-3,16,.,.,TGTGCCAGCAGCTACGATAGCGGTTATAGCACAGATACGCAGTATTTT,CASSYDSGYSTDTQYF
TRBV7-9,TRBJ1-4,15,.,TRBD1,TGTGCCAGCAAAAAAGACGGGACAGGAGGGAAAAAACTGTTTTTT,CASKKDGTGGKKLFF
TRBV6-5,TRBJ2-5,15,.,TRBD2,TGTGCCAGCAGAACTAGCGGGGGGTCTGTTGAGACCCAGTACTTC,CASRTSGGSVETQYF
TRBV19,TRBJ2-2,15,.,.,TGTGCCAGTAGTATACCGGGAGAGAAGACCGGGGAGCTGTTTTTT,CASSIPGEKTGELFF
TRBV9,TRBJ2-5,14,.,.,TGTGCCAGCAGCGTAAGTCCCACTCAAGAGACCCAGTACTTC,CASSVSPTQETQYF
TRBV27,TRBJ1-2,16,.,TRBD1,TGTGCCAGCAGTTCGGGACAGGGGTACTCTAACTATGGCTACACCTTC,CASSSGQGYSNYGYTF
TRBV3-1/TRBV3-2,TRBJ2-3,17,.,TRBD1,TGTGCCAGCAGCCAACCCTCCGGGACAGGGGGCCCAGATACGCAGTATTTT,CASSQPSGTGGPDTQYF
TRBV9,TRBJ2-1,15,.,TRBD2,TGTGCCAGCAGCGAGACTAGCGGCCTAGGGTATGGGCAGTTCTTC,CASSETSGLGYGQFF
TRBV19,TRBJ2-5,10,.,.,TGTGCCACAGGCCAAGAGACCCAGTACTTC,CATGQETQYF
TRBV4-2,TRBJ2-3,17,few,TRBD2,TGTGCCAGCAGCCAAGCGGCTAGCGGGAGAGGCGCAGATACGCAGTATTTT,CASSQAASGRGADTQYF
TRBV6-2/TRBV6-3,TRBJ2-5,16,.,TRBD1,TGTGCCAGCAGTCCCTGGACAGGGGGACGCCAAGAGACCCAGTACTTC,CASSPWTGGRQETQYF
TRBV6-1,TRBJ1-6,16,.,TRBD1,TGTGCCAGCAGTGAAGCCCGACAGGGGTATTATTCACCCCTCCACTTT,CASSEARQGYYSPLHF
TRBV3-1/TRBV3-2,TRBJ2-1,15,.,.,TGTGCCAGCAGCCCGGGGTGGGGCTCCTACAATGAGCAGTTCTTC,CASSPGWGSYNEQFF